This is a list of T cell receptor beta chains from one sample in a study of T cell responses to AZD1222 COVID-19 vaccine. TCRdb's copy holds only in-frame clones and misses some; the assay was immunoSEQ multiplex PCR. The data show around 30,000 clones, roughly 93% seen once. The material was peripheral blood, obtained on day 0 of AZD1222 vaccination. Every receptor here comes from an adult in good health. Both conserved end residues are part of each CDR3. D genes are given only for firm matches. Rows may omit the clone size; those that give it use once, few, many or a size class.

V gene	clone size	D gene	J gene	CDR3 protein	CDR3 DNA
TRBV15	-	-	TRBJ1-1	CATSRAGKGEAFF	TGTGCCACCAGCAGAGCAGGGAAGGGTGAAGCTTTCTTT
TRBV27	-	-	TRBJ2-3	CASSLSRVGSTDTQYF	TGTGCCAGCAGTTTAAGTAGGGTGGGGAGCACAGATACGCAGTATTTT
TRBV6-5	-	-	TRBJ1-1	CASRLGERVTEAFF	TGTGCCAGCAGGCTGGGGGAAAGAGTCACTGAAGCTTTCTTT
TRBV3-1/TRBV3-2	-	-	TRBJ1-2	CASSQALPGRKFYGYTF	TGTGCCAGCAGCCAAGCACTACCGGGCCGTAAATTCTATGGCTACACCTTC
TRBV11-2	-	TRBD1	TRBJ2-1	CASSILVGGREQFF	TGTGCCAGCAGCATACTAGTAGGGGGCAGGGAGCAGTTCTTC
TRBV10-2	-	-	TRBJ1-2	CASSDGLKIFYGYTF	TGCGCCAGCAGTGACGGGTTGAAGATATTCTATGGCTACACCTTC
TRBV7-8	-	TRBD1	TRBJ2-2	CASSFRGTTGELFF	TGTGCCAGCAGCTTCAGGGGGACCACCGGGGAGCTGTTTTTT
TRBV6-2/TRBV6-3	-	TRBD2	TRBJ2-1	CASSYSSGRAIYNEQFF	TGTGCCAGCAGTTACTCGAGCGGGAGGGCCATTTACAATGAGCAGTTCTTC
TRBV11-2	-	TRBD2	TRBJ2-1	CASSLWGREVTGFNEQFF	TGTGCCAGCAGCTTATGGGGGCGGGAGGTTACCGGGTTCAATGAGCAGTTCTTC
TRBV29-1	-	-	TRBJ1-1	CSVEDLVGGKAFF	TGCAGCGTTGAAGATCTGGTTGGGGGGAAAGCTTTCTTT
TRBV18	-	TRBD2	TRBJ2-6	CASSRLAGPSGANVLTF	TGTGCCAGCTCACGACTAGCGGGACCGTCTGGGGCCAACGTCCTGACTTTC
TRBV14	few	-	TRBJ2-7	CASSAGVRENEQYF	TGTGCCAGCAGCGCCGGAGTGAGGGAGAACGAGCAGTACTTC
TRBV19	-	TRBD1	TRBJ1-5	CASSTWTGEQPQHF	TGTGCCAGTAGTACCTGGACAGGGGAACAGCCCCAGCATTTT
TRBV7-9	-	-	TRBJ2-7	CASCPGWSSYEQYF	TGTGCCAGCTGTCCTGGGTGGTCCTCCTACGAGCAGTACTTC
TRBV5-4	-	-	TRBJ1-2	CASSLASSSYGYTF	TGTGCCAGCAGCTTAGCCAGCTCTAGCTATGGCTACACCTTC
TRBV27	-	-	TRBJ2-7	CASSLSGYYYEQYF	TGTGCCAGCAGTTTATCTGGATACTACTACGAGCAGTACTTC
TRBV7-8	-	-	TRBJ2-3	CASSLVGGAPTDTQYF	TGTGCCAGCAGCTTAGTGGGTGGGGCCCCCACAGATACGCAGTATTTT
TRBV10-2	-	-	TRBJ2-4	CASSDYLLAKNIQYF	TGCGCCAGCAGTGACTACCTTCTAGCCAAAAACATTCAGTACTTC
TRBV10-2	-	TRBD2	TRBJ2-5	CASSLAGGPQETQYF	TGCGCCAGCAGTTTAGCGGGGGGGCCTCAAGAGACCCAGTACTTC
TRBV28	-	TRBD1	TRBJ1-6	CATDRGGESPLHF	TGTGCCACAGACAGGGGAGGAGAATCACCCCTCCACTTT
TRBV24-1	-	-	TRBJ2-1	CATSDPSTGSIYNEQFF	TGTGCCACCAGTGACCCTTCGACCGGATCGATCTACAATGAGCAGTTCTTC
TRBV7-2	once	-	TRBJ2-5	CASSAYRVEETQYF	TGTGCCAGCAGCGCATACAGGGTGGAGGAGACCCAGTACTTC
TRBV27	-	TRBD1	TRBJ1-5	CASSHRGINQPQHF	TGTGCCAGCAGTCACAGGGGGATCAATCAGCCCCAGCATTTT
TRBV18	-	TRBD2	TRBJ2-5	CASSPLAGRQETQYF	TGTGCCAGCTCACCTCTAGCGGGGAGACAAGAGACCCAGTACTTC
TRBV5-6	-	TRBD1	TRBJ2-7	CASSLGQGTGQYF	TGTGCCAGCAGCTTGGGACAGGGAACGGGGCAGTACTTC
TRBV30	-	TRBD1	TRBJ1-2	CAWMTGYYGYTF	TGTGCCTGGATGACAGGGTACTATGGCTACACCTTC
TRBV25-1	-	-	TRBJ2-1	CASSESIGDEQFF	TGTGCCAGCAGTGAATCTATAGGGGATGAGCAGTTCTTC